One TCR beta chain is described in this entry. Its target antigen remains unknown. It has no much larger one-base neighbor in the sample; base qualities were not kept. Library construction relied on 5' RACE. Sequencing was performed on an Illumina HiSeq 2500. A second PCR of roughly 6 to 12 cycles was performed with a sample-barcoded 5' primer and a J-beta primer mix. A template-switch 5' adaptor carrying 12 random nucleotides introduced a unique molecular identifier onto each TCR beta cDNA molecule. Each sample yielded at least 2.5 million CDR3-containing paired-end reads. First-strand cDNA was synthesized from all RNA with the Mint cDNA synthesis kit, primed by a TRBC-specific oligonucleotide. After uracil-DNA glycosylase treatment, a first 18-cycle PCR used universal primers M1SS and BC2_uni_R on all cDNA. On the study's bioinformatics: Each sample was normalized by randomly selecting 1 million high-quality reads, each carrying a distinct molecular identifier. Instead of being binned into consensus sequences, reads that shared molecular identifiers were thrown out. MiTCR, with a Q25 quality threshold and the strictest error-elimination algorithm, was used for CDR3 identification, clonotype clustering and error correction. A nonparametric unseen species model with Euler transformation was used to estimate lower-bound total TCR beta diversity. In-frame beta chains were kept once TCRdb had trimmed the public reads at Q25 with fastp and called clones with MiXCR. CDR3 protein sequences are deduplicated, and each keeps its most common genes and DNA. The V and J calls, along with clone size, are taken from TCRdb and not from the paper's own processing. The sample includes about 1.4 million distinct CDR3 sequences, with around 55% observed a single time. Approximately 7% of the sample comes from the top ten.

V is cut by 7 bases and J by 1 base, and the space between the germline ends is 13 bases. Based on the germline V gene, the CDR1 and CDR2 sequences are SGHAT and FQNNGV. Spanning cysteine to phenylalanine, the CDR3 consists of 14 amino acids. Just CDR3 DNA is preserved here, 42 bases in frame from base 1. This specimen comes from a study of blood T cells in healthy people across ages (dated by TCRdb to between 2014 and 2017). General notes on the study: In model experiments, roughly one uniquely barcoded TCR beta cDNA molecule per two T cells was captured by template switching. Age-related changes in TCR beta repertoire diversity were measured in the study by deep sequencing normalized with unique cDNA molecular identifiers. The donors were split into four age groups: young (average around 17 years), middle-aged (nearly 40), aged (about 56) and long-lived (approximately 80). To avoid experimental bias, donors of different ages were distributed randomly across sequencing lanes. Using the same blood draw, the study looked at two additional independent replicas of 1 million unique cDNA reads for two donors, one aged 18 to 30 and the other aged 80 or older.

The paper's findings and limits, for the study overall: Compared with the aged group, the long-lived group had more naive CD4+ T cells, fewer expanded clones and increased TCR diversity, suggesting age selection. The CMV infection status of donors was not known, potentially confounding age-related changes in expanded clonotypes. Estimates of total diversity from one million sequenced T cells were regarded as lower bounds and underestimates. Because profiling used bulk unsorted PBMCs, naive and antigen-experienced compartments could not be compared conclusively. As age increased, observed TCR beta diversity per million T cells dropped in a roughly linear way, and a significant reduction was already evident by age about 40. A strong correlation was found between observed TCR beta diversity and the percentage of naive T cells measured by flow cytometry.

Donors were a few dozen systemically healthy Caucasian individuals from Russia aged about 6 to 100 years. Each donor gave around 9.9 milliliters of peripheral blood, collected into EDTA-treated Vacutainer tubes. Ficoll-Paque density-gradient centrifugation was used to isolate PBMCs, with at least 6.5 million obtained per sample. Total RNA, at least 6 micrograms per sample, was extracted from PBMCs with Trizol reagent. Naive CD45RAhigh/CD27high T cell percentages were measured by flow cytometry on a PBMC aliquot from every donor. Material: blood. The receptor comes from a young man in good health. The chain uses TRBV11-2 and TRBJ1-2; the D gene cannot be resolved reliably. The DNA is as follows: TGTGCCAGCACCGACCCCTGGGGTAACTATGGCTACACCTTC. It translates as CASTDPWGNYGYTF.